These 18 T cell receptor beta chains came from one sample sequenced in a study of a mutant IDH1 vaccine in newly diagnosed glioma. Libraries were prepared by immunoSEQ multiplex PCR; TCRdb keeps only in-frame clonotypes and omits some of them. Of over 80,000 clones in the sample, more than 80% are singletons; the top ten hold 5.2%. Time point: week 47, end of study. One vaccine dose held 300 ug of mutant IDH1 20-mer peptide and came with topical imiquimod. Antigens of these TCRs are unknown. Material: PBMCs, obtained from a glioma patient whose treatment included an IDH1 peptide vaccine. These receptor sequences come from a man aged 35 to 55 with glioma.

The rearrangement uses TRBV7-9 and TRBJ1-3; TRBD1 matches at 10 bases. Trimming at V came to 5 bases and at J to 5 bases, leaving 6 bases not matched to a gene. The length of the CDR3 is 15 residues. Germline V gene data show CDR1 as SEHNR and CDR2 as FQNEAQ (reference sequence). Written as DNA, the CDR3 is TGTGCCAGCAGCCTCCAGGACAGGGGGAGAAACACCATATATTTT. This codes for CASSLQDRGRNTIYF.

The chain recombines TRBV11-2 with TRBJ2-2; D unresolved. Trimming pared 3 bases from V and 5 bases from J, leaving 13 bases between. The CDR3 length is 15 residues. Germline V gene sequence: CDR1 SGHAT, CDR2 FQNNGV. The CDR3 sequence: CASSLVAAGTGELFF. CDR3 DNA: TGTGCCAGCAGCTTGGTAGCAGCTGGTACCGGGGAGCTGTTTTTT.

The V and J genes are TRBV5-1 and TRBJ2-5; D assignment may be TRBD1 or TRBD2 (6 bases each). Trimming cost V 4 bases and J 4 bases, with 20 bases left between them. Germline values: CDR1 SGHRS, CDR2 YFSETQ. The CDR3 consists of 16 residues. CDR3 region: CASSNSGGAVRETQYF. The CDR3 DNA is TGCGCCAGCAGCAACTCCGGGGGCGCGGTTAGAGAGACCCAGTACTTC.

The chain employs TRBV19 and TRBJ1-1; D not certain. The CDR3 consists of 14 residues. Trimming removed 7 bases from V and 1 base from J, with 13 bases in between. CDR1 and CDR2 from the germline V gene are LNHDA and SQIVND (reference sequence). This chain's CDR3 is CASKENWPNTEAFF. The CDR3 nucleotides read TGTGCCAGTAAGGAAAACTGGCCGAACACTGAAGCTTTCTTT.

This clone appeared a few times. This rearrangement joins TRBV11-2 to TRBJ1-2; D ambiguous. Germline V gene data show CDR1 as SGHAT and CDR2 as FQNNGV. The CDR3 extends over 14 amino acids. V was clipped by 0 bases and J by 5 bases, with 10 bases between them. The CDR3 bases are TGTGCCAGCAGCTTAGAGGCGACTACTTATGGCTACACCTTC. Protein sequence: CASSLEATTYGYTF.

The chain joins TRBV2 to TRBJ1-1, with D perhaps matching TRBD1 (6 bases). The V and J ends lost 6 bases and 1 base respectively, with 12 bases between them. The CDR3 has 14 amino acids. Germline assignment: CDR1 SNHLY and CDR2 FYNNEI. In DNA form, the CDR3 reads TGTGCCAGCAGAACCCAAGGGGGGAACACTGAAGCTTTCTTT. Protein: CASRTQGGNTEAFF.

The rearrangement uses TRBV19 and TRBJ1-1; 9 positions agree with TRBD1. The V segment lost 10 bases and the J segment 2 bases; nucleotides outside the gene matches: 5. Germline CDR1 is LNHDA and CDR2 is SQIVND (reference sequence). There are 13 residues in the CDR3. CDR3 coding DNA: TGTGCCATTAAACAGGGGGCCAACACTGAAGCTTTCTTT. Translating gives CAIKQGANTEAFF.

The chain employs TRBV7-6 and TRBJ2-7; 9 bases line up with TRBD2. V trimming: 1 base; J trimming: 5 bases; junction bases outside the gene matches: 6. The germline gives CDR1 SGHVS, CDR2 FNYEAQ. The CDR3 has 15 residues. This CDR3 reads CASSLDGLAGNEQYF. The DNA of the CDR3 is TGTGCCAGCAGCTTAGATGGGCTAGCGGGGAACGAGCAGTACTTC.

This clone was observed a single time. Relative to the germline gene, one junction end is altered; a read error may explain this. The V gene is TRBV7-7, the J gene TRBJ2-7; weak D call: TRBD2 (6 bases). Germline V gene lookup returns CDR1 SSHAT and CDR2 FNYEAQ (reference sequence). This CDR3 spans 13 amino acids. The CDR3 nucleotides read TGTGCTAGCAGCTTAGCAATTAGCGGTGAGCAGTACTTC. Residues: CASSLAISGEQYF.

The gene calls are TRBV30 and TRBJ1-1; D is ambiguous. Germline CDR1 and CDR2: GTSNPN and SVGIG (reference sequence). The V end lost 3 bases, the J end lost 3 bases, and 11 bases lay between the germline ends. The CDR3 contains 13 residues. CDR3 sequence (DNA): TGTGCCTGGAGAACGAAGTGGGACACTGAAGCTTTCTTT. Translation: CAWRTKWDTEAFF.

V usage is TRBV5-1 and J usage is TRBJ2-7, with TRBD2 matching 7 bases. Germline loops: CDR1 SGHRS, CDR2 YFSETQ. The CDR3 has 11 amino acids. Trimming took 4 bases from V and 9 from J; bases not matched to a gene: 4. CDR3 sequence (DNA): TGCGCCAGCAGCCTGGGAGGGATGCAGTACTTC. Translating gives CASSLGGMQYF.

The chain links TRBV4-3 to TRBJ2-1, with D perhaps TRBD1 (7 bases). Looked up from germline, CDR1 is LGHNA and CDR2 is YSLEER. V was cut by 0 bases and J by 12 bases, with 21 bases left in between. The CDR3 extends over 16 amino acids. The CDR3 DNA is TGCGCCAGCAGCCAAGATTACGGGAGCTCGACAGGGCGGCAGTTCTTC. Amino acids: CASSQDYGSSTGRQFF.

This chain connects TRBV13 to TRBJ1-3; D possibly corresponds to TRBD1 (6 bases). V lost 7 bases, J lost 4 bases, and 17 bases lay in between. The CDR3 runs to 15 residues. From germline, CDR1 is PRHDT and CDR2 FYEKMQ (reference sequence). The CDR3 nucleotides read TGTGCCAGCATCCGCCAGGGGACCGGAGGAAACACCATATATTTT. It translates to CASIRQGTGGNTIYF. The variable domain in full, with the rest retrieved from reference TRBV13 and TRBJ1-3, is AAGVIQSPRHLIKEKRETATLKCYPIPRHDTVYWYQQGPGQDPQFLISFYEKMQSDKGSIPDRFSAQQFSDYHSELNMSSLELGDSALYFCASIRQGTGGNTIYFGEGSWLTVV.

This clone occurred once. The chain carries TRBV7-8 and TRBJ2-5, with 8 bases aligning to TRBD1. The V and J ends lost 3 bases and 6 bases, in that order; junction bases with no gene match: 3. Germline V gene lookup returns CDR1 SGHVS and CDR2 FQNEAQ. The CDR3 consists of 13 residues. The CDR3 loop is CASSFRTGKTQYF. For the CDR3, the DNA is TGTGCCAGCAGCTTCCGGACAGGGAAGACCCAGTACTTC.

The sample holds a few counts of this clone. The chain employs TRBV23-1 and TRBJ1-1; possible D gene TRBD1, 5 bases. TRBV23-1 is classed as an ORF, of uncertain function. Trimming took off 5 bases at V and 3 bases at J, with 10 bases between the two ends. This CDR3 region has 13 residues. In DNA, the CDR3 is TGCGCCAGCAGTGCTTCGGGGGACACTGAAGCTTTCTTT. It encodes CASSASGDTEAFF.

The chain links TRBV28 to TRBJ2-7; 8 bases map to TRBD2. The V gene end was trimmed by 3 bases and the J gene end by 2 bases; junction bases not matched to a gene: 3. Germline CDR1 is MDHEN and CDR2 is SYDVKM. This CDR3 spans 14 amino acids. CDR3 amino acids: CASSFYGGAYEQYF. The CDR3, as DNA: TGTGCCAGCAGTTTTTACGGGGGGGCCTACGAGCAGTACTTC. Complete variable domain (other parts from reference TRBV28 and TRBJ2-7): DVKVTQSSRYLVKRTGEKVFLECVQDMDHENMFWYRQDPGLGLRLIYFSYDVKMKEKGDIPEGYSVSREKKERFSLILESASTNQTSMYLCASSFYGGAYEQYFGPGTRLTVT.

This rearrangement joins TRBV27 to TRBJ1-2; 10 positions match TRBD1. CDR3 length: 14 residues. After removal of 6 bases from V and 8 bases from J, the junction contained 9 bases not matched to a gene. The germline V gene encodes CDR1 MNHEY and CDR2 SMNVEV (reference sequence). As DNA, the CDR3 is TGTGCCAGCAGCTTCCGACAGGGGGCATGGGGCTACACCTTC. Its protein is CASSFRQGAWGYTF.

V is TRBV7-9 and J is TRBJ2-7; TRBD2 matches at 8 bases. The germline gives CDR1 SEHNR, CDR2 FQNEAQ (reference sequence). The CDR3 extends over 16 amino acids. Trimming took 10 bases from V and 0 from J; bases not matched to a gene: 14. DNA of the CDR3: TGTGCCATCCGGCATCTTACCGGGACTAGCTCCTACGAGCAGTACTTC. The encoded protein is CAIRHLTGTSSYEQYF.